The entry below gives a single T cell receptor (beta chain) sequence along with its context. Its antigen remains unknown. Produced via immunoSEQ multiplex PCR; TCRdb's table is partial and in-frame only. This sample has 2,500,000 or so clones, with 93% found just once. The sample comes from a study of shared clonotypes between healthy human individuals. General study points: Rarefaction demonstrated incomplete sorted-subset sequencing despite large depth.

The V and J ends lost 2 bases and 3 bases respectively, with 2 bases between them. The CDR3 spans 13 residues. Germline V gene sequence: CDR1 LGHNA, CDR2 YSLEER. The genes are TRBV4-3 and TRBJ2-6; D remains unclear. This clonotype was sampled from a man between 18 and 35 years old in good health. Some clones in this sample may be carry-over from other donors' samples. The sample was naive CD4+ T cells from PBMCs. Subset described: CD45RA+ positively selected. DNA of the CDR3: TGCGCCAGCAGCCAAAATGGGGCCAACGTCCTGACTTTC. Translating gives CASSQNGANVLTF.